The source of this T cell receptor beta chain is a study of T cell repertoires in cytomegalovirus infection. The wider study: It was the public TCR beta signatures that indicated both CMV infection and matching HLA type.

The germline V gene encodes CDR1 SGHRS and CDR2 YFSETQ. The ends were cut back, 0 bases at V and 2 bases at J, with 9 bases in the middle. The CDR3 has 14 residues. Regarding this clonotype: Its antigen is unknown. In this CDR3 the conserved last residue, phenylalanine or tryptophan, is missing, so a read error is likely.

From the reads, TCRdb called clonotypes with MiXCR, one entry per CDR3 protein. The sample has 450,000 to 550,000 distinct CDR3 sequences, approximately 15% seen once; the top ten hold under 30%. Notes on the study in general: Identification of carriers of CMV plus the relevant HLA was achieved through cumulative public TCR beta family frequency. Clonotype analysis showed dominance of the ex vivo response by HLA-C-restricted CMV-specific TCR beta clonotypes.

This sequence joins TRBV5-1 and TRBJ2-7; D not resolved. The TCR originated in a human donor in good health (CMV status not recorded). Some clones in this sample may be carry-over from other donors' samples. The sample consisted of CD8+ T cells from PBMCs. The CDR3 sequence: CASSLGLGTYEQYL. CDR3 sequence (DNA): TGCGCCAGCAGCTTGGGTCTAGGAACCTACGAGCAGTACTTA.